What follows are 28 T cell receptor beta chains derived from one specimen sequenced in a study of prognosis after radiotherapy for stage I lung cancer. Starting from genomic DNA, TCR beta CDR3 was amplified through two-round multiplex PCR. Primers specific to each TRBV and TRBJ gene were used in first-round PCR. One entry per CDR3 protein results from TCRdb running MiXCR on the multiplex PCR reads. This table holds under 55,000 distinct CDR3 sequences, roughly 36% found once. The sequencing used PBMCs, collected before or after stereotactic body radiation therapy (not recorded which). The receptors stem from a donor over 45 with non-small cell lung cancer.

The sample holds one count of this clonotype. A far larger clone is only one base removed, so a read error is likely. V usage is TRBV5-1 and J usage is TRBJ2-7; D is undetermined. The germline V gene encodes CDR1 SGHRS and CDR2 YFSETQ. Deletions cut 3 bases from V and 10 bases from J, with 20 bases between. The CDR3 length is 14 residues. DNA of the CDR3: TGCGCCAGCAGCTATGGCCTTCCTCCAGATACCCAGTACTTC. Its translation: CASSYGLPPDTQYF.

This clonotype ranks as medium-sized (0.01 to 0.1%). V and J are TRBV27 and TRBJ2-7; D is ambiguous. Germline-derived CDR1 and CDR2 are MNHEY and SMNVEV (reference sequence). Deletions cut 6 bases from V and 0 bases from J, with 12 bases between. This CDR3 is built from 14 residues. The CDR3 DNA follows: TGTGCCAGCAGACCGACCCAGAGCTCCTACGAGCAGTACTTC. Amino acid sequence: CASRPTQSSYEQYF.

This clonotype was recorded at least ten times. The J gene is TRBJ2-1, the V gene TRBV4-3, with D possibly TRBD2 on 6 matching bases. V shed 0 bases and J shed 7 bases, with 16 bases lying between them. Germline V gives CDR1 LGHNA, CDR2 YSLEER. The CDR3 has 16 amino acids. CDR3 amino acids: CASSQESRGSWNEQFF. The CDR3 nucleotides read TGCGCCAGCAGCCAAGAATCTCGGGGGAGTTGGAATGAGCAGTTCTTC.

This clonotype was counted many times. This chain uses TRBV12-3 or TRBV12-4 with TRBJ2-3; 9 bases are a match to TRBD2. Trimming at V came to 5 bases and at J to 3 bases, leaving 9 bases not matched to a gene. CDR3 length equals 16 residues. The CDR3 DNA reads TGTGCCAGCAGTCCCGGGACTAGCTTTCTGACAGATACGCAGTATTTT. As protein: CASSPGTSFLTDTQYF.

There are many counts of this clonotype. This may be a read error, as it is one base from a much larger clone. The chain is built from TRBV4-1 and TRBJ1-2; TRBD1 is a possible D gene (6 bases). Germline V gives CDR1 MGHRA, CDR2 YSYEKL. The CDR3 has 13 residues. The chain's CDR3 is CASSRTANHGYTF. DNA for the CDR3: TGCGCCAGCAGCAGGACAGCTAACCATGGCTACACCTTC.

This clonotype was recorded only once. This likely reflects a read error, since a far larger clone is one base away. The V and J genes are TRBV6-4 and TRBJ2-6; a weak D match, TRBD1 (6 bases). V was clipped by 5 bases and J by 0 bases, with 11 bases between them. The length of the CDR3 is 16 residues. The germline gives CDR1 MRHNA, CDR2 SNTAGT. The CDR3: CASSNRVRSGANVLTF. The CDR3 region has the DNA TGTGCCAGCAGTAACAGGGTGCGCTCTGGGGCCAACGTCCTGACTTTC.

The rearrangement joins TRBV5-1 to TRBJ2-1; 8 bases match TRBD1. V lost 9 bases and J lost 4; bases outside the gene matches: 15. The germline gives CDR1 SGHRS, CDR2 YFSETQ. The length of the CDR3 is 16 residues. The CDR3 DNA reads TGCGCCATCATCCGAATCGGGACAGGACTGTACAATGAGCAGTTCTTC. It encodes CAIIRIGTGLYNEQFF.

The table lists this clonotype with many counts. V and J are TRBV9 and TRBJ1-6, with unresolved D. V lost 0 bases to trimming and J lost 6 bases, with 7 bases between them. Germline lookup yields CDR1 SGDLS and CDR2 YYNGEE. CDR3 length: 14 residues. The CDR3 loop is CASSVGGGNSPLHF. The CDR3 coding sequence is TGTGCCAGCAGCGTAGGCGGAGGTAATTCACCCCTCCACTTT.

This clonotype has only one observation. The likely explanation is a read error, given a far larger clone one base away. This sequence joins TRBV15 and TRBJ2-5; the D is unclear. The ends were cut back, 3 bases at V and 11 bases at J, with 19 bases in the middle. This CDR3 spans 14 amino acids. Germline CDR1 is LNHNV and CDR2 is YYDKDF (reference sequence). The chain's CDR3 is CATSRMGIRNEQYF. CDR3 sequence (DNA): TGTGCCACCAGCAGGATGGGAATAAGGAATGAGCAGTACTTC.

This sequence joins TRBV5-1 and TRBJ1-2; no reliable D call. From germline, CDR1 is SGHRS and CDR2 YFSETQ. CDR3 size: 14 residues. Trimming pared 4 bases from V and 3 bases from J, leaving 13 bases between. CDR3 residues: CASSLDGEYYGYTF. In DNA, the CDR3 is TGCGCCAGCAGCCTGGACGGCGAATACTATGGCTACACCTTC.

V and J are TRBV28 and TRBJ2-3; 7 bases are shared with TRBD2. The CDR3 length is 18 residues. Germline V gives CDR1 MDHEN, CDR2 SYDVKM. J gave up 6 bases and V 2 bases, and 17 bases lay outside the gene matches. CDR3: CASSLHPAGTQSCDTQYF. The CDR3 region has the DNA TGTGCCAGCAGTTTACACCCAGCGGGAACACAAAGTTGTGATACGCAGTATTTT.

About this clonotype itself: With a far larger clone one base away, a read error is the likely cause. The chain couples TRBV6-9 to TRBJ2-7; unclear D gene. The CDR3 sequence is 12 residues long. In germline, CDR1 is MNHGY, CDR2 SVAAGI. The CDR3 nucleotides read TGTACCAGCAGTTTCCGGACGGGCGAGCAGTACTTC. This gives the protein CTSSFRTGEQYF.

This clonotype has a handful of counts. This may arise from a read error, as a much more abundant clone is one base away. The chain has TRBV20-1 and TRBJ2-5; D is perhaps TRBD1 or TRBD2 (5 bases each). This CDR3 region has 13 residues. With 3 bases removed from V and 5 bases from J, the gap between germline ends came to 13 bases. The germline V gene encodes CDR1 DFQATT and CDR2 SNEGSKA (reference sequence). In DNA form, the CDR3 reads TGCAGTGCTAGTGTCCCAGGGACGGAGACCCAGTACTTC. Protein: CSASVPGTETQYF.

This clonotype was counted ten times or more. V gene TRBV6-1 combines with J gene TRBJ2-7, with 8 bases aligning to TRBD1. The V and J ends lost 5 bases and 0 bases, in that order; junction bases with no gene match: 3. The CDR3 runs to 14 residues. Germline V lookup: CDR1 MNHNS, CDR2 SASEGT. The CDR3 loop is CASSLDRGSYEQYF. CDR3 nucleotide sequence: TGTGCCAGCAGTCTTGACAGGGGCTCCTACGAGCAGTACTTC.

This clonotype has ten or more counts. The gene calls are TRBV6-2 or TRBV6-3 and TRBJ2-3; tentatively, D is TRBD1 (6 bases). Trimming stripped 0 bases from V and 4 bases from J, with 8 bases between. The CDR3 is 14 residues long. Germline-derived CDR1 and CDR2 are MNHEY and SVGEGT. Written as DNA, the CDR3 is TGTGCCAGCAGTTACTCCGGACAGTCAGATACGCAGTATTTT. Protein sequence: CASSYSGQSDTQYF.

Details on this clonotype: A read error may explain this, as a much larger clone is one base away. The chain couples TRBV6-2 or TRBV6-3 to TRBJ1-2; D remains ambiguous. The germline V gene has CDR1 MNHEY and CDR2 SVGEGT. This CDR3 contains 14 residues. DNA of the CDR3: TGTTCCAGCAGTGAGCAGCCGGGTAGCTATGGCTACACCTTC. Its protein product is CSSSEQPGSYGYTF.

The V gene is TRBV7-2, the J gene TRBJ2-5; TRBD2 aligns across 9 bases. Germline V gene sequence: CDR1 SGHTA, CDR2 FQGNSA. The CDR3 runs to 19 residues. The V and J ends lost 1 base and 1 base, in that order; junction bases with no gene match: 13. The CDR3 DNA reads as TGTGCCAGCAGCTTAGTAACTAGCGGGCGGGGGTGGCGCCAAGAGACCCAGTACTTC. Protein product: CASSLVTSGRGWRQETQYF.

Comment on this clonotype: The likely explanation is a read error, given a far larger clone one base away. This sequence joins TRBV6-9 and TRBJ2-7; TRBD1 matches 8 bases. After removal of 4 bases from V and 0 bases from J, the junction contained 8 bases not matched to a gene. This CDR3 spans 16 amino acids. CDR1 is MNHGY, CDR2 SVAAGI, per germline. CDR3 DNA: TGTGCCAGCAGTTCTAACCGGACAGGGAGCTCCTACGAGCAGTACTTC. As protein: CASSSNRTGSSYEQYF.

This clonotype was observed at least ten times. This chain uses TRBV5-1 with TRBJ1-2, with D perhaps matching TRBD1 (6 bases). V lost 4 bases and J 5 bases, leaving 9 bases between the germline ends. From germline, CDR1 is SGHRS and CDR2 YFSETQ. The length of the CDR3 is 12 residues. This chain's CDR3 is CASSVGQYGYTF. In nucleotides, the CDR3 is TGCGCCAGCAGCGTAGGACAGTATGGCTACACCTTC.

Ten or more counts support this clonotype. The chain recombines TRBV11-2 with TRBJ1-1; unclear D gene. Looked up from germline, CDR1 is SGHAT and CDR2 is FQNNGV. The CDR3 length is 12 residues. V was pared by 5 bases and J by 7 bases, with 11 bases between. The CDR3 DNA sequence: TGTGCCAGCAGCCGTCAGTCATATGAAGCTTTCTTT. It encodes CASSRQSYEAFF.

This chain connects TRBV4-1 to TRBJ2-5; TRBD1 aligns across 9 bases. The CDR3 runs 15 residues. The germline CDR1 and CDR2 sequences are MGHRA and YSYEKL. V lost 3 bases, J lost 3 bases, and 5 bases stayed unmatched. Written as DNA, the CDR3 is TGCGCCAGCAGCCAGGGGACAGGGACGGAAGAGACCCAGTACTTC. This encodes CASSQGTGTEETQYF.

This clonotype was found many times. The chain's CDR3 is CASSSPRGSTYNEQFF. For the CDR3, the DNA is TGTGCCAGCAGCTCTCCCCGGGGTTCCACCTACAATGAGCAGTTCTTC. This rearrangement joins TRBV11-2 to TRBJ2-1, with a tentative D call TRBD2 (5 bases). Germline CDR1 SGHAT, CDR2 FQNNGV. This CDR3 is 16 amino acids long. Trimming took off 4 bases at V and 2 bases at J, with 15 bases between the two ends.

Of note for this clonotype: A single base separates this from a much larger clone, so it may be a read error. The chain is built from TRBV19 and TRBJ1-1, with no clear D. Trimming pared 7 bases from V and 7 bases from J, leaving 10 bases between. Germline values: CDR1 LNHDA, CDR2 SQIVND (reference sequence). The CDR3 totals 11 residues. The CDR3: CASTRVIEAFF. The CDR3 DNA follows: TGTGCCAGTACCCGGGTTATTGAAGCTTTCTTT.

Concerning this clonotype: Compared with germline, one end of the junction differs, possibly owing to a read error. This chain links TRBV27 with TRBJ2-7; possibly TRBD1 or TRBD2 for D (5 bases each). The CDR3 covers 15 residues. The V gene's germline CDR1 is MNHEY and CDR2 SMNVEV (reference sequence). This CDR3 reads CASSSGRHKPYEQYF. In nucleotides, the CDR3 is TGTGCCAGTAGTTCGGGGCGACACAAACCCTACGAGCAGTACTTC.

On this clonotype itself: It is likely a read error: a sequence one base away is far more abundant. This sequence joins TRBV7-8 and TRBJ2-1; 8 positions agree with TRBD1. V was pared by 3 bases and J by 9 bases, with 7 bases of the junction left unmatched. CDR1 and CDR2 from the germline V gene are SGHVS and FQNEAQ. The CDR3 has 14 residues. CDR3 bases: TGTGCCAGCAGCTTTCGGACAGGGCCGTGTGAGCAGTTCTTC. This gives the protein CASSFRTGPCEQFF. Full variable domain (missing parts from reference TRBV7-8 and TRBJ2-1): GAGVSQSPRYKVAKRGQDVALRCDPISGHVSLFWYQQALGQGPEFLTYFQNEAQLDKSGLPSDRFFAERPEGSVSTLKIQRTQQEDSAVYLCASSFRTGPCEQFFGPGTRLTVL.

Concerning this clonotype: This likely stems from a read error, as it lies one base from a far larger clone. This chain connects TRBV7-2 to TRBJ2-1; TRBD2 might be the D (6 bases). Germline CDR1 and CDR2: SGHTA and FQGNSA. This CDR3 region has 20 residues. The V end lost 5 bases, the J end lost 0 bases, and 26 bases lay between the germline ends. CDR3 DNA sequence: TGTGCCAGCAGCCCCTCCCCATTTAGCGGTTCGGGTCACTCCTACAATGAGCAGTTCTTC. This translates into CASSPSPFSGSGHSYNEQFF.

The V and J genes are TRBV9 and TRBJ1-2; D gene uncertain. Germline V gene data show CDR1 as SGDLS and CDR2 as YYNGEE. Trimming took off 3 bases at V and 7 bases at J, with 10 bases between the two ends. This CDR3 is 12 amino acids long. The CDR3 nucleotides read TGTGCCAGCAGCGCATCTGGTGGTGGCTACACCTTC. Translation: CASSASGGGYTF.

With respect to this clonotype: This sequence is one base from a far larger clone and is likely a read error. The rearrangement links TRBV5-1 to TRBJ2-7; 11 bases line up with TRBD2. The J call may be faulty, since TRBJ2-5 better matches the DNA end. CDR1 and CDR2 from the germline V gene are SGHRS and YFSETQ. This CDR3 spans 16 amino acids. As DNA, the CDR3 is TGCGCCAGCAGCTTGAACCTACTAGCGGGAGTGGAGACCCAGTACTTC. It is translated as CASSLNLLAGVETQYF.